The clone carrying this TCR beta chain was found once. Original data processing: By means of reference gene primer amplification, nucleated cell counts were estimated. Here immunoSEQ multiplex PCR was the method, and the copy in TCRdb shows in-frame clones only, minus some. V, J and clone size were drawn from that table, and D and trimming were deduced from the DNA. This table holds some 150,000 clones, roughly 80% found once. The data belong to a study of blood T cell repertoires in COVID-19. Sequencing was done on a sample of peripheral blood. This TCR came from a man aged 45-65 years with active or convalescent COVID-19.

The chain's CDR3 is CASSVSGGSVETQYF. The CDR3 DNA sequence: TGTGCCAGCAGCGTTTCAGGGGGTTCGGTGGAGACCCAGTACTTC. The chain links TRBV9 to TRBJ2-5; 7 nucleotides align to TRBD1. The trim removed 2 bases at V and 5 bases at J, leaving 9 bases unmatched. In germline, CDR1 is SGDLS, CDR2 YYNGEE. This CDR3 region has 15 residues.